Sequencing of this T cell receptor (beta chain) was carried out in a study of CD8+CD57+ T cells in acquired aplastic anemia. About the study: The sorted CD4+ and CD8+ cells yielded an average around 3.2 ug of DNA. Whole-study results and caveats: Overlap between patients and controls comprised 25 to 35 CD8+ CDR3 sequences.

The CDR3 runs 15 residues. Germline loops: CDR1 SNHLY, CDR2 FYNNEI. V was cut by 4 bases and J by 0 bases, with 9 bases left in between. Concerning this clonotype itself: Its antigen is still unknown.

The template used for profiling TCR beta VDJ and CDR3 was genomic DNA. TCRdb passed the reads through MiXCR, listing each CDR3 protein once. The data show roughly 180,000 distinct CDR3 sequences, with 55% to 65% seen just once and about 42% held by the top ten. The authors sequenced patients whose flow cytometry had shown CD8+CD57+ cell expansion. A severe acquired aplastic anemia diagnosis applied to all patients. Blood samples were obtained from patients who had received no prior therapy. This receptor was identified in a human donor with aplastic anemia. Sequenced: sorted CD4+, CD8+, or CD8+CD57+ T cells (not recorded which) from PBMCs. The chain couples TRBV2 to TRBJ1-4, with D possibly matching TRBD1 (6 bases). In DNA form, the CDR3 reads TGTGCCAGCAGTGCCGACAGGACAACTAATGAAAAACTGTTTTTT. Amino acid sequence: CASSADRTTNEKLFF. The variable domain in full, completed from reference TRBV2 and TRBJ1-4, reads EPEVTQTPSHQVTQMGQEVILRCVPISNHLYFYWYRQILGQKVEFLVSFYNNEISEKSEIFDDQFSVERPDGSNFTLKIRSTKLEDSAMYFCASSADRTTNEKLFFGSGTQLSVL.